The T cell receptor beta chain under discussion was sequenced for a study of CD8 T cells in ankylosing spondylitis (dated by TCRdb to the late 2010s). Some background on the complete study: The study profiled T cell receptor beta repertoires in healthy donors and ankylosing spondylitis patients to find disease-linked TCR variants. Peripheral blood was sampled, and synovial fluid was additionally collected from ankylosing spondylitis patients. The full study cohort comprised approximately 23 ankylosing spondylitis patients and about a hundred healthy donors.

A few counts support this clonotype. The antigen this receptor binds is unknown. No per-base quality is available; no much larger clone lies one base away. Trimming takes 0 bases from V and 6 bases from J, and the germline ends sit 14 bases apart. CDR1 and CDR2 (SGHVS, FQNEAQ) derive from the germline V gene. The CDR3, from cysteine to phenylalanine, totals 15 residues. The sequence is cut down to CDR3 DNA, 45 bases in frame from base 1. On the study overall, not on this receptor specifically: Blood from ankylosing spondylitis patients appeared to be characterized by a TCR beta motif made up of several highly homologous amino acid variants. Some of the motif variants had been reported before in the synovial fluid and blood of reactive arthritis patients, a finding that suggests common disease-initiation mechanisms. According to the report, matched synovial fluid samples from ankylosing spondylitis patients were significantly enriched for the disease-linked clones. The disease-linked clones showed a CD8+ phenotype and occurred at relatively low frequencies in peripheral blood.

Data came from an Illumina HiSeq 2500. Quantitative 5'-RACE with molecular barcodes was used to prepare TCR beta libraries. The study's own analysis went as follows. To identify disease-linked TCR variants, a new computational method was used, one built on a probabilistic model of VDJ rearrangement. The public reads were reanalyzed by TCRdb: fastp trimming at Q25, MiXCR alignment, in-frame beta chains only. CDR3 protein duplicates are merged, each entry listing the most common genes and DNA. The V and J calls reflect TCRdb's pipeline rather than the authors' work. This sample has around 130,000 distinct CDR3 sequences in its table, and over 7% of those were observed once. The ten largest clones add up to approximately 3.5% of the sample.

The V and J genes are TRBV7-8 and TRBJ1-2; TRBD1 might be the D gene, on 6 matching bases. Material for sequencing was blood, either unsorted or a sorted T cell fraction (not recorded which). This clonotype originated in a male donor with ankylosing spondylitis or in good health (not recorded which). Here the CDR3 is given as CASSLALQGINGYTF. Here is the DNA: TGTGCCAGCAGCTTAGCGCTTCAGGGGATTAATGGCTACACCTTC.